This TCR beta chain comes out of a study of blood T cell repertoires in COVID-19. Study-level information: The United States, Italy and Spain provided the acute and convalescent COVID-19 samples. PBMCs, B-cell-depleted T cells, or T cells were the source of the cDNA or gDNA that made up the material.

Participants were aged about 18 to 90 years, lived in 25 or so US areas, and enrolled virtually. In the original analysis: Estimated nucleated cell counts came from reference gene primer amplification. The assay was immunoSEQ multiplex PCR, and TCRdb's table has in-frame clones only and misses some. V and J calls plus clone size are reproduced from that table; the DNA served to infer D and trimming. The sample lists roughly 290,000 clones; approximately 85% were seen once. Germline-derived CDR1 and CDR2 are SGHRS and YFSETQ. V was pared by 1 base and J by 0 bases, with 8 bases between. CDR3 length equals 14 residues.

The chain couples TRBV5-1 to TRBJ2-7; tentatively, D is TRBD1 (5 bases). Specimen: PBMCs or T cells enriched from blood (not recorded which). The TCR was taken from a woman in her twenties or thirties who had recovered from COVID-19. The CDR3 DNA reads TGCGCCAGCAGCTTGCAAGGGGTCTCCTACGAGCAGTACTTC. Its translation is CASSLQGVSYEQYF.